Each of the 8 T cell receptor beta chains below was sequenced from the same sample in a study of human T cells and chemical hapten exposure. This sample's time point: patch test 1, 2 weeks after DPC sensitization. The treatment denotes: therapeutic diphenylcyclopropenone sensitization with weekly scalp DPC. TCRdb re-derived calls from the RACE reads in MiXCR, one entry per CDR3 protein. The table includes 180,000 or so distinct CDR3 sequences, around 15% detected once. The input for sequencing was whole blood, taken in connection with sensitization to the hapten diphenylcyclopropenone (DPC). The source of these receptors is a woman younger than 45 with alopecia areata. Some clones in this sample may be carry-over from other donors' samples.

The chain is built from TRBV29-1 and TRBJ2-7; D is perhaps TRBD1 (5 bases). The CDR3 sequence is 12 residues long. V was cut by 5 bases and J by 0 bases, with 8 bases left in between. Germline V gene data show CDR1 as SQVTM and CDR2 as ANQGSEA. CDR3 amino acids: CSVPGNSYEQYF. The CDR3 coding sequence is TGCAGCGTTCCAGGGAACTCCTACGAGCAGTACTTC.

The chain recombines TRBV19 with TRBJ2-2; maybe TRBD2 (6 bases). Trimming took off 9 bases at V and 3 bases at J, with 17 bases between the two ends. The germline gives CDR1 LNHDA, CDR2 SQIVND (reference sequence). The CDR3 is 15 amino acids. The CDR3 here is CASRVLSGYTGELFF. In DNA, the CDR3 is TGTGCCAGCCGTGTTTTGAGCGGGTACACCGGGGAGCTGTTTTTT. The full variable domain, rest sourced from reference TRBV19 and TRBJ2-2, is DGGITQSPKYLFRKEGQNVTLSCEQNLNHDAMYWYRQDPGQGLRLIYYSQIVNDFQKGDIAEGYSVSREKKESFPLTVTSAQKNPTAFYLCASRVLSGYTGELFFGEGSRLTVL.

This clonotype was seen many times. The rearrangement joins TRBV5-1 to TRBJ1-5, with 8 nucleotides matching TRBD1. The trim removed 4 bases at V and 1 base at J, leaving 4 bases unmatched. The CDR3 consists of 15 residues. CDR1 SGHRS and CDR2 YFSETQ come from the germline V gene. The DNA of the CDR3 is TGCGCCAGCAGCCAAGGGACAGGCAGCAATCAGCCCCAGCATTTT. It yields the protein CASSQGTGSNQPQHF.

This clonotype was counted only a few times. This rearrangement joins TRBV28 to TRBJ2-3; D unresolved. The CDR3 is 16 residues long. CDR1 is MDHEN and CDR2 is SYDVKM in the germline V gene. With 5 bases removed from V and 4 bases from J, the gap between germline ends came to 19 bases. The CDR3 is CASSPLSFVSADTQYF. CDR3 DNA sequence: TGTGCCAGCAGTCCCCTCAGTTTCGTTTCCGCAGATACGCAGTATTTT. Using reference TRBV28 and TRBJ2-3 for the parts outside the CDR3, the full variable domain is DVKVTQSSRYLVKRTGEKVFLECVQDMDHENMFWYRQDPGLGLRLIYFSYDVKMKEKGDIPEGYSVSREKKERFSLILESASTNQTSMYLCASSPLSFVSADTQYFGPGTRLTVL.

This clonotype was seen only a few times. The chain couples TRBV29-1 to TRBJ1-1; 8 nucleotides agree with TRBD1. CDR3 size: 11 residues. Germline CDR1 is SQVTM and CDR2 is ANQGSEA. The junction had 4 bases not matched to a gene; V was cut back by 3 bases and J by 10 bases. The CDR3 DNA follows: TGCAGCGTTGAGGCAGGGGGCATAGCTTTCTTT. Its protein is CSVEAGGIAFF.

V is TRBV2 and J is TRBJ2-3; the D gene is possibly TRBD1 (6 bases). This CDR3 has 15 amino acids. Germline V CDR1 and CDR2: SNHLY, FYNNEI. Trimming took off 4 bases at V and 0 bases at J, with 11 bases between the two ends. The CDR3: CASSATGRSTDTQYF. DNA of the CDR3: TGTGCCAGCAGTGCTACAGGGCGCAGCACAGATACGCAGTATTTT.

This clonotype has at least ten counts. The chain combines TRBV7-2 with TRBJ1-5; TRBD1 matches at 7 bases. Germline V gene sequence: CDR1 SGHTA, CDR2 FQGNSA. Unmatched junction bases numbered 5, after V lost 5 bases and J lost 7 bases. The CDR3 runs to 13 residues. The CDR3 nucleotides read TGTGCCAGCAGCCTAGACAGGGAGCAGCCCCAGCATTTT. It translates to CASSLDREQPQHF.

This chain joins TRBV5-4 and TRBJ1-1, with 9 positions matching TRBD1. The CDR3 extends over 14 amino acids. Germline CDR1 SGHNT, CDR2 YYREEE (reference sequence). The trim removed 6 bases at V and 4 bases at J, leaving 7 bases unmatched. CDR3 amino acids: CASIDRGGITEAFF. The CDR3 DNA is TGTGCCAGCATAGACAGGGGGGGAATCACTGAAGCTTTCTTT. The variable domain in full, with the rest retrieved from reference TRBV5-4 and TRBJ1-1, is ETGVTQSPTHLIKTRGQQVTLRCSSQSGHNTVSWYQQALGQGPQFIFQYYREEENGRGNFPPRFSGLQFPNYSSELNVNALELDDSALYLCASIDRGGITEAFFGQGTRLTVV.